This TCR beta chain appears in the sequencing data of a study of blood T cell repertoires in COVID-19. Study-wide background: Samples came from the United States, Italy and Spain, spanning acute and convalescent COVID-19.

Germline-derived CDR1 and CDR2 are SQVTM and ANQGSEA. V was pared by 6 bases and J by 4 bases, with 12 bases between. This CDR3 contains 12 residues. Comments on this clone: The same CDR3 arises from other DNA sequences in this sample as well.

The data were produced by immunoSEQ multiplex PCR, yet TCRdb's version contains in-frame clones alone and is incomplete. The sample includes under 450,000 clones, over 75% of them seen just once. The chain is built from TRBV29-1 and TRBJ2-5; D not resolved. Sample: peripheral blood. This clonotype was sampled from a woman aged 40 to 50 with COVID-19, enrolled during active disease. CDR3 in DNA: TGCAGCGTCCTTACGGGTGGAGAGACCCAGTACTTC. Residues: CSVLTGGETQYF.